The following is a T cell receptor beta chain sequence with its context. Its antigen is not yet known. Base qualities are not at hand, and no much larger clone is one base apart. TCRbeta CDR3 regions were amplified from genomic DNA using the immunoSEQ Assay, a bias-controlled multiplex PCR. As for the authors' bioinformatics: Within the assay, amplification of reference gene primers was used to estimate how many nucleated cells each sample contained. Sequence reads were collapsed and filtered to measure the absolute abundance of every unique TCRbeta CDR3 rearrangement. For each sample, productive Simpson clonality was calculated by taking the square root of Simpson's diversity index across productive rearrangements. Imported from immuneACCESS, the table was reduced by TCRdb to in-frame sequences with V and J called. These copies leave out some clones; in studies compared against another copy, an unresolved V gene accounts for under half, and the cause of the remainder is not known. The V and J calls and clone size were taken over from that table, and D and trimming were inferred from the DNA. In this sample the table shows some 250,000 clones, 80% to 90% of which occur a single time. About 2.2% of the sample rests with the top ten.

Another Seattle source contributed samples from volunteer blood donors who had recovered from COVID-19. Collaborating institutions collected whole blood in K2EDTA tubes following their own protocols. For TCRbeta analysis, collaborator samples were shipped as frozen whole blood, as isolated PBMCs, or as DNA extracted from either sample type. This sample stems from a study of blood T cell repertoires in COVID-19 (dated by TCRdb to 2018 to 2020). At the level of the whole study: Samples from collaborators originated in the United States, Italy and Spain and spanned both the acute and convalescent phases of COVID-19. The prospective study material was composed of cDNA or gDNA derived from T cells, B-cell-depleted T cells, or PBMCs. Deeply sampled blood TCRbeta repertoires from subjects exposed to, actively infected with, or recovered from COVID-19 were included in the dataset. The repertoires were made available in a free public database intended to serve as a resource for research on the immune response to SARS-CoV-2. Samples were obtained from the ongoing ImmuneRACE study (first 160 participants) and from roughly 1,300 subjects provided by 6 global collaborators. Nearly every sample came with metadata listing a de-identified subject ID, COVID-19 status, age in years and sex. Where available, HLA class I and class II types were obtained from metadata supplied by the sample provider rather than from assay-based typing.

Here is what the overall study found, with its caveats: The quantity of clinical and demographic metadata differed by source and by participant and was supplied without curation.

Via the germline V gene (reference sequence), CDR1 is LNHDA and CDR2 SQIVND. Clipping removes 4 bases from V and 10 bases from J, with 9 as the unmatched junction base count. Spanning cysteine to phenylalanine, the CDR3 consists of 14 amino acids. The CDR3 DNA has 42 bases and is translated from base 1. The TCR originated in a man aged 25-45 years who had recovered from COVID-19. Recombination linked TRBV19 to TRBJ1-2, with 10 bases in between that match TRBD1. Sequencing was done on a sample of peripheral blood. This receptor has the CDR3 CASSTFGQGGNYTF. The DNA sequence reads TGTGCCAGTAGTACCTTTGGACAGGGGGGAAACTACACCTTC.